This T cell receptor (beta chain) originates from a study of identical twins. MiXCR, applied by TCRdb to the 5' RACE reads, yields one record per CDR3 protein. Of some 710,000 distinct CDR3 sequences in the sample, roughly 6% are singletons; the top ten hold about 2%. Regarding the study as a whole: There was an excess of low generation probability in the out-of-frame alpha sequences that twins shared. Modeled out-of-frame TCR alpha sharing in monozygotic twins fell below observed levels.

This clonotype was recorded at least ten times. Antigen specificity is unknown. This CDR3 region has 16 residues. Germline V CDR1 and CDR2: SGHNT, YYREEE (reference sequence). The V end lost 4 bases, the J end lost 0 bases, and 15 bases lay between the germline ends. The chain employs TRBV5-4 and TRBJ2-3; D possibly matches TRBD1 or TRBD2 (5 bases each). The material sequenced was naive T cells sorted from blood. This clonotype originated in a man between 18 and 29 years old in good health. CDR3 region: CASSAEGRPSTDTQYF. CDR3 nucleotide sequence: TGTGCCAGCAGCGCAGAGGGGCGCCCTAGCACAGATACGCAGTATTTT.